These 18 T cell receptor beta chains share one sample of origin, sequenced in a study of tumor T cells in aggressive B-cell lymphoma. Data came from immunoSEQ multiplex PCR; TCRdb stores just in-frame clones and leaves some out. This table has some 2,200 clones, approximately 82% appearing once. The sequenced material came from tumor tissue. The receptors were gathered from an adult with diffuse large B cell lymphoma.

This clone was seen more than once but under ten times. V gene TRBV13 combines with J gene TRBJ1-2; D is undetermined. Germline V lookup: CDR1 PRHDT, CDR2 FYEKMQ (reference sequence). V was shortened by 7 bases and J by 1 base, with 4 bases between the two germline ends. This CDR3 region has 11 residues. Here the CDR3 reads CASIFNYGYTF. The CDR3 DNA follows: TGTGCCAGCATATTTAACTATGGCTACACCTTC.

This chain joins TRBV9 and TRBJ1-2; TRBD1 aligns across 10 bases. CDR3 length: 13 amino acids. The V gene end was trimmed by 8 bases and the J gene end by 8 bases; junction bases not matched to a gene: 9. CDR1 and CDR2 from the germline V gene are SGDLS and YYNGEE. Written as DNA, the CDR3 is TGTGCCAGTTCCCTCGGGACAGGGGAGGGCTACACCTTC. Its protein is CASSLGTGEGYTF.

The rearrangement links TRBV9 to TRBJ1-1; a possible D gene is TRBD1 (5 bases). The CDR3 loop spans 13 amino acids. The V and J ends lost 4 bases and 1 base respectively, with 8 bases between them. In germline, CDR1 is SGDLS, CDR2 YYNGEE. CDR3 protein: CASSPQGNTEAFF. The DNA of the CDR3 is TGTGCCAGCAGCCCGCAGGGGAACACTGAAGCTTTCTTT.

Within the sample, this clone is large. The chain has TRBV6-4 and TRBJ1-1; no clear D gene. The CDR3 extends over 13 amino acids. Trimming took 5 bases from V and 1 from J, leaving 8 bases between them. Germline loops: CDR1 MRHNA, CDR2 SNTAGT. In DNA form, the CDR3 reads TGTGCCAGCAGTCCTGAACAGAACACTGAAGCTTTCTTT. The encoded protein is CASSPEQNTEAFF.

This clone was seen once. The gene calls are TRBV4-1 and TRBJ2-7; 10 nucleotides align to TRBD1. The CDR3 totals 15 residues. The germline V gene has CDR1 MGHRA and CDR2 YSYEKL. V gave up 0 bases and J gave up 4 bases; unmatched junction bases: 3. In nucleotides, the CDR3 is TGCGCCAGCAGCCAAGAGGACAGGGGGTTATACGAGCAGTACTTC. This sequence encodes CASSQEDRGLYEQYF.

The chain has TRBV6-1 and TRBJ1-6, with D unresolved. There are 13 residues in the CDR3. The V end lost 7 bases, the J end lost 5 bases, and 9 bases lay between the germline ends. The V gene's germline CDR1 is MNHNS and CDR2 SASEGT. Written as DNA, the CDR3 is TGTGCCAGCAAGGGAGGCAATAATTCACCCCTCCACTTT. Protein product: CASKGGNNSPLHF.

The CDR3 region has the DNA TGTGCCAGTAGTAGGGGGGATTACGAGCAGTACTTC. It yields the protein CASSRGDYEQYF. V usage is TRBV19 and J usage is TRBJ2-7; tentative D call: TRBD2 (6 bases). CDR3 size: 12 residues. V was cut by 4 bases and J by 4 bases, with 8 bases left in between. The germline CDR1 and CDR2 sequences are LNHDA and SQIVND (reference sequence).

The chain couples TRBV5-5 to TRBJ2-7; D not certain. Trimming shortened V by 0 bases and J by 3 bases, and 10 bases separated the two germline ends. CDR1 SGHKS and CDR2 YYEKEE come from the germline V gene (reference sequence). The CDR3 consists of 14 residues. CDR3 region: CASSLVGRSYEQYF. CDR3 coding DNA: TGTGCCAGCAGCTTGGTGGGTCGGAGCTACGAGCAGTACTTC.

The chain combines TRBV28 with TRBJ2-7; 8 bases align to TRBD1. The V gene's germline CDR1 is MDHEN and CDR2 SYDVKM. The CDR3 runs to 15 residues. With 4 bases clipped from V and 5 bases from J, the junction kept 10 bases outside the gene matches. CDR3 nucleotide sequence: TGTGCCAGCAGTTCCCCAGGGGGCGATATTAACGAGCAGTACTTC. This translates into CASSSPGGDINEQYF.

V usage is TRBV19 and J usage is TRBJ2-5, with TRBD1 identical over 9 bases. This CDR3 comprises 16 residues. Germline values: CDR1 LNHDA, CDR2 SQIVND (reference sequence). V was pared by 5 bases and J by 5 bases, with 12 bases of the junction left unmatched. CDR3 sequence: CASSAPGTGQVETQYF. The CDR3 DNA reads TGTGCCAGTAGTGCCCCCGGGACAGGGCAGGTGGAGACCCAGTACTTC.

The V call is TRBV9, the J call TRBJ1-1, with D possibly TRBD1 on 5 matching bases. Trimming removed 4 bases from V and 2 bases from J, with 15 bases in between. CDR1 is SGDLS and CDR2 is YYNGEE in the germline V gene. This CDR3 contains 15 residues. This chain's CDR3 is CASSTSQGGNTEAFF. CDR3 coding DNA: TGTGCCAGCAGCACTTCTCAGGGTGGAAACACTGAAGCTTTCTTT.

The CDR3 nucleotides are TGTGCCAGCTCATTTGGGGACTTAAGCTCCTACGAGCAGTACTTC. It specifies CASSFGDLSSYEQYF. The gene calls are TRBV14 and TRBJ2-7; TRBD2 might be the D (6 bases). This CDR3 has 15 amino acids. V was shortened by 8 bases and J by 0 bases, with 17 bases between the two germline ends. Germline-derived CDR1 and CDR2 are SGHDN and FVKESK.

CDR3 sequence reads: CASSLEGGRSGANVLTF. CDR3 sequence (DNA): TGTGCCAGCAGCTTAGAAGGAGGCCGATCTGGGGCCAACGTCCTGACTTTC. V is TRBV7-2 and J is TRBJ2-6; D perhaps matches TRBD2 (5 bases). Deletions cut 1 base from V and 1 base from J, with 11 bases between. Germline-derived CDR1 and CDR2 are SGHTA and FQGNSA. CDR3 size: 17 residues.

V is TRBV27 and J is TRBJ1-1, with 7 bases aligning to TRBD1. The germline CDR1 and CDR2 sequences are MNHEY and SMNVEV (reference sequence). The CDR3 covers 16 residues. V shed 6 bases and J 0 bases; nucleotides not matched to a gene: 10. The CDR3 spells CASSKPTGLLNTEAFF. The CDR3 nucleotides are TGTGCCAGCAGCAAACCGACAGGGTTATTGAACACTGAAGCTTTCTTT.

The CDR3 nucleotides read TGTGCCAGCAGCCAAGACGGGGGGGCTGAGAATGAGCAGTTCTTC. This codes for CASSQDGGAENEQFF. The chain recombines TRBV4-2 with TRBJ2-1, with 8 bases matching TRBD2. Germline V CDR1 and CDR2: LGHNA, YNFKEQ. The CDR3 is 15 residues long. V shed 0 bases and J 7 bases; nucleotides not matched to a gene: 5.

This chain links TRBV30 with TRBJ2-6; D perhaps matches TRBD2 (6 bases). The CDR3 covers 18 residues. V gave up 4 bases and J gave up 2 bases, with 21 bases separating them. CDR1 is GTSNPN and CDR2 is SVGIG in the germline V gene (reference sequence). The CDR3 is CAWTGTGVAFPGANVLTF. The DNA for the CDR3 is TGTGCCTGGACCGGGACGGGAGTGGCCTTTCCTGGGGCCAACGTCCTGACTTTC. Combining the CDR3 with reference TRBV30 and TRBJ2-6 gives the whole variable domain SQTIHQWPATLVQPVGSPLSLECTVEGTSNPNLYWYRQAAGRGLQLLFYSVGIGQISSEVPQNLSASRPQDRQFILSSKKLLLSDSGFYLCAWTGTGVAFPGANVLTFGAGSRLTVL.

The CDR3 DNA sequence: TGTGCCAGCAGCGTACAGGGGGCGAAGAATTCACCCCTCCACTTT. It codes for CASSVQGAKNSPLHF. The chain has TRBV2 and TRBJ1-6; 9 nucleotides agree with TRBD1. The CDR3 length is 15 residues. Germline V gene sequence: CDR1 SNHLY, CDR2 FYNNEI. The J segment lost 7 bases and the V segment lost 6 bases, leaving 7 bases of the junction unmatched.

A word on this clone: A junction end diverges from the germline sequence, so it may reflect a read error. The chain carries TRBV9 and TRBJ2-7, with a possible D match to TRBD1 (6 bases). The CDR3 has 15 residues. Germline assignment: CDR1 SGDLS and CDR2 YYNGEE. CDR3 DNA sequence: TGTGCCAGCAGCGCGGGACATCAAACATCCTACGAGAAGTACTTC. Residues: CASSAGHQTSYEKYF.